This T cell receptor beta chain was found in a study of T cells in localized non-small cell lung cancer. General study results and limits: Heterogeneity is still possible, as just one tumor region was sequenced. Adjacent lung exhibited a median of about 50 among the 100 most abundant tumor clones.

This clone has just a few counts. Its antigen remains unidentified. Clones were sequenced by immunoSEQ multiplex PCR, and TCRdb holds only the in-frame ones, with some missing. The data hold around 1,500 clones, with approximately 20% observed a single time. V dropped 3 bases and J dropped 6 bases, with 11 bases sitting between them. The CDR3 extends over 13 amino acids. Germline V gives CDR1 LNHDA, CDR2 SQIVND (reference sequence). The receptor was isolated from a woman aged 35-70 years with stage I lung adenocarcinoma. The V call is TRBV19, the J call TRBJ1-1; no definite D call. The source material was normal lung tissue next to the tumor, sampled before any cancer treatment. CDR3 in DNA: TGTGCCAGTAGTATCCACGGGTGGTCTGAAGCTTTCTTT. Amino acids: CASSIHGWSEAFF.